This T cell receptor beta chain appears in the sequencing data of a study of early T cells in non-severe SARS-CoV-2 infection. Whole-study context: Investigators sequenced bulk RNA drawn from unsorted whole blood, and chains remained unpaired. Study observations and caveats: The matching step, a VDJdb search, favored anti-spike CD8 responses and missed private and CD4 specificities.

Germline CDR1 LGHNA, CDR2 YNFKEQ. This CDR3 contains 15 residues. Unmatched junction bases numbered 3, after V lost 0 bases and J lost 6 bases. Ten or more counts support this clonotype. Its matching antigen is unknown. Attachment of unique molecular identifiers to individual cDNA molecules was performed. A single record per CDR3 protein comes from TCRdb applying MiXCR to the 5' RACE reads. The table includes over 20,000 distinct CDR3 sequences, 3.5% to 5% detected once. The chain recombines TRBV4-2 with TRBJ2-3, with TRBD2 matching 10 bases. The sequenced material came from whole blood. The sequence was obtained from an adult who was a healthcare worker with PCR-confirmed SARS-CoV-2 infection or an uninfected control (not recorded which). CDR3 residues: CASSQDSSGGDTQYF. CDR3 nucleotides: TGTGCCAGCAGCCAAGATAGTAGCGGGGGGGATACGCAGTATTTT.